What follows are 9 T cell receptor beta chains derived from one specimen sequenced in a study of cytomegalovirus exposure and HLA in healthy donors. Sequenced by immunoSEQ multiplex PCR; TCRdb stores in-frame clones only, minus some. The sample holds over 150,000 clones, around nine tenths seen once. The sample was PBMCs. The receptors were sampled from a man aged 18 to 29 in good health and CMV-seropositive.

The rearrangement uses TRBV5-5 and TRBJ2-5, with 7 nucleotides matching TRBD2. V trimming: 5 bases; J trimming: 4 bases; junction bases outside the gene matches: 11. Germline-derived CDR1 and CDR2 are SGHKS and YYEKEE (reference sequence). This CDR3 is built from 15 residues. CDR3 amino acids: CASRLLGGKVETQYF. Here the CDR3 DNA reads TGTGCCAGCAGGTTGCTGGGGGGGAAGGTAGAGACCCAGTACTTC.

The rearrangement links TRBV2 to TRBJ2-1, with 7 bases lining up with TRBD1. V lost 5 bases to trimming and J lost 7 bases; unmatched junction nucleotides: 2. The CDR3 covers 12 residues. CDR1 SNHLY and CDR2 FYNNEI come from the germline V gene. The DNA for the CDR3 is TGTGCCAGCAGTCGACAGGGAAATGAGCAGTTCTTC. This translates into CASSRQGNEQFF.

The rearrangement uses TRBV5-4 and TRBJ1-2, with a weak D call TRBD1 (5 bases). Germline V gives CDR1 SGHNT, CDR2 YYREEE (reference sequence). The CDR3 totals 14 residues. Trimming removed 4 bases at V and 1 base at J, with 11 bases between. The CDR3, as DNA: TGTGCCAGCAGCCCGCCAGGACATAACTATGGCTACACCTTC. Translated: CASSPPGHNYGYTF.

The CDR3 loop is CASSPWDTAGGQFF. The CDR3 bases are TGTGCCAGCTCACCATGGGATACGGCGGGAGGGCAGTTCTTC. The V gene is TRBV18, the J gene TRBJ2-1; 8 bases are a match to TRBD2. CDR1 and CDR2 (germline): KGHSH, LQKENI. With 2 bases clipped from V and 12 bases from J, the junction kept 9 bases outside the gene matches. CDR3 length equals 14 residues.

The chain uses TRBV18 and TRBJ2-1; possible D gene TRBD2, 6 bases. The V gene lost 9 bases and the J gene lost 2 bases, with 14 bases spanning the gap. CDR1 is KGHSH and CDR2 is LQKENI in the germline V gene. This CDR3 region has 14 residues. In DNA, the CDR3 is TGTGCCAGTGCCCTTAGCGGAACCTACAATGAGCAGTTCTTC. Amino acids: CASALSGTYNEQFF.

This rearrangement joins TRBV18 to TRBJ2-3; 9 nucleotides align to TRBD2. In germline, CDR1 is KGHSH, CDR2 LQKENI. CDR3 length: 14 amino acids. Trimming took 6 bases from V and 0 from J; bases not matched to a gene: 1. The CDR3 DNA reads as TGTGCCAGCTCCCTAGCGGGAAGCACAGATACGCAGTATTTT. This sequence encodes CASSLAGSTDTQYF.

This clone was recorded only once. CDR3 nucleotide sequence: TGTGCCAGCAGCTTAGGAGCCCACAGGGTAGGACCCTACAATGAGCAGTTCTTC. It is translated as CASSLGAHRVGPYNEQFF. The chain recombines TRBV11-2 with TRBJ2-1, with D perhaps matching TRBD1 (6 bases). The CDR3 is 18 amino acids. The V and J ends lost 1 base and 2 bases respectively, with 18 bases between them. CDR1 is SGHAT and CDR2 is FQNNGV in the germline V gene.

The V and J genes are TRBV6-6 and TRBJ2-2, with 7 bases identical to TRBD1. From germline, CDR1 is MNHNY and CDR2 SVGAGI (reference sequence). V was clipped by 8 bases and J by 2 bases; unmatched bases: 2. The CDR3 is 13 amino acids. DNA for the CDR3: TGTGCCAGCGGGACAGTAAACACCGGGGAGCTGTTTTTT. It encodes CASGTVNTGELFF.

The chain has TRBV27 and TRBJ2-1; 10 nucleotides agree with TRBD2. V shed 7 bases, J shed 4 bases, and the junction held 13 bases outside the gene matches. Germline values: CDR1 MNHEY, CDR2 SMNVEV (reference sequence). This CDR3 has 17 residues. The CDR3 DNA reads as TGTGCCAGCACCCGAAGGGCGGGGACTAGCGCTTACAATGAGCAGTTCTTC. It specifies CASTRRAGTSAYNEQFF.